The clone carrying this T cell receptor beta chain was seen ten or more times. The antigen remains unidentified. The data were obtained in a study of CD8 T cells in ankylosing spondylitis. Points from the study as a whole: For ankylosing spondylitis blood, a TCR beta motif of roughly 8 highly homologous variants appeared characteristic. Certain motif variants had earlier been reported in reactive arthritis synovial fluid and blood. Disease-linked clones were reportedly significantly enriched in matched ankylosing spondylitis synovial fluid.

Deletions cut 2 bases from V and 1 base from J, with 8 bases between. The CDR3 length is 14 residues. Library preparation for TCR beta used quantitative 5'-RACE with molecular barcodes. In TCRdb, the 5' RACE reads were re-called with MiXCR into one record per CDR3 protein. The sample carries tens of thousands of distinct CDR3 sequences, about 6% recorded once. V gene TRBV12-3 or TRBV12-4 combines with J gene TRBJ1-1; D is ambiguous. Sequenced: synovial fluid, either unsorted or a sorted T cell fraction (not recorded which). The origin of this receptor is a male donor with ankylosing spondylitis. The CDR3 reads CASSLRAGNTEAFF. The CDR3 bases are TGTGCCAGCAGTTTACGCGCGGGGAACACTGAAGCTTTCTTT.